The present T cell receptor beta chain was sequenced within a study of shared clonotypes between healthy human individuals. Each PCR replicate from the sorted subsets contained around 0.2 ug DNA, which is some 32,000 T cell genomes. Methods used by the authors: Because ImmunoSEQ provided only junction sequences with no quality scores, the filtering differed. Produced via immunoSEQ multiplex PCR; TCRdb's table is partial and in-frame only. The V and J calls and the clone size are those of that table, but D and trimming were determined from the DNA. The profile covers roughly 1,100,000 clones, with about 80% appearing a single time and less than 1.5% taken by the ten largest. CDR1 is KGHSH and CDR2 is LQKENI in the germline V gene. V was shortened by 4 bases and J by 8 bases, with 14 bases between the two germline ends. The CDR3 consists of 14 residues. The table lists this clone with a few counts. Its target is not known.

Regarding the study as a whole: In this cohort, only blood was sampled, and tissue repertoires likely differ.

This sequence joins TRBV18 and TRBJ1-4; D is ambiguous. Sequenced input: memory CD4+ T cells sorted from blood. The sample's subset: CD45RA-negative fraction. The TCR comes from a man younger than 35 in good health. The DNA for the CDR3 is TGTGCCAGCTCACGGATACGTCAGGAGGAAAAACTGTTTTTT. It is translated as CASSRIRQEEKLFF.